The 28 T cell receptor beta chains below were found in one sample sequenced in a study of blood T cell repertoires in COVID-19. TCRdb's copy holds only in-frame clones and misses some; the assay was immunoSEQ multiplex PCR. The sample holds some 180,000 clones, 90% seen once. Sequencing input: peripheral blood. The source of these receptors is a man in his fifties with acute or convalescent COVID-19.

The gene calls are TRBV5-1 and TRBJ2-1, with a possible D match to TRBD1 (6 bases). V lost 4 bases and J lost 10, with 21 bases in between. Germline V gives CDR1 SGHRS, CDR2 YFSETQ. The CDR3 covers 15 residues. The CDR3 protein is CASSPGTLPPPEQFF. The CDR3 DNA reads TGCGCCAGCAGCCCGGGGACACTGCCCCCCCCCGAGCAGTTCTTC.

The gene calls are TRBV7-2 and TRBJ2-5; 9 positions match TRBD2. This CDR3 is built from 15 residues. Germline lookup yields CDR1 SGHTA and CDR2 FQGNSA. The J segment lost 4 bases and the V segment lost 3 bases, leaving 6 bases of the junction unmatched. CDR3 sequence reads: CASSFVVAGAETQYF. For the CDR3, the DNA is TGTGCCAGCAGCTTCGTTGTAGCGGGGGCAGAGACCCAGTACTTC.

The rearrangement links TRBV29-1 to TRBJ2-2; TRBD1 agrees at 10 bases. This CDR3 region has 14 residues. Germline V CDR1 and CDR2: SQVTM, ANQGSEA. V was pared by 6 bases and J by 2 bases, with 3 bases of the junction left unmatched. The CDR3 sequence is CSVRQGANTGELFF. Here the CDR3 DNA reads TGCAGCGTGCGACAGGGGGCTAACACCGGGGAGCTGTTTTTT.

The genes are TRBV20-1 and TRBJ2-3; the match to TRBD2 covers 8 bases. The germline CDR1 and CDR2 sequences are DFQATT and SNEGSKA (reference sequence). V lost 3 bases, J lost 1 base, and 9 bases stayed unmatched. This CDR3 has 16 residues. CDR3 DNA sequence: TGCAGTGCTAGTGGGAGCGGGGGCTACGGCACAGATACGCAGTATTTT. It codes for CSASGSGGYGTDTQYF.

The genes are TRBV5-1 and TRBJ2-7, with 12 bases lining up with TRBD2. With V trimmed by 4 bases and J by 2 bases, 10 bases remained unmatched. The CDR3 is 17 amino acids. Germline CDR1 SGHRS, CDR2 YFSETQ. CDR3 in amino acids: CASSGRGLAGRPYEQYF. The CDR3, as DNA: TGCGCCAGCAGCGGTCGGGGACTAGCGGGCCGACCCTACGAGCAGTACTTC.

Of note for this clone: This sample includes further DNA sequences coding for the same CDR3. J is TRBJ1-5 and V is TRBV19; the match to TRBD1 covers 9 bases. Germline CDR1 and CDR2: LNHDA and SQIVND (reference sequence). The length of the CDR3 is 15 residues. V was clipped by 3 bases and J by 6 bases; unmatched bases: 6. CDR3: CASSMGQGVGQPQHF. In nucleotides, the CDR3 is TGTGCCAGTAGTATGGGACAGGGCGTGGGTCAGCCCCAGCATTTT.

The rearrangement uses TRBV7-6 and TRBJ1-1, with D maybe TRBD1 (5 bases). Germline loops: CDR1 SGHVS, CDR2 FNYEAQ. V lost 6 bases to trimming and J lost 4 bases, with 15 bases between them. CDR3 length: 14 amino acids. The CDR3 loop reads CASRLTTGGTEAFF. The DNA of the CDR3 is TGTGCCAGCAGGTTAACCACCGGGGGCACTGAAGCTTTCTTT.

The chain recombines TRBV19 with TRBJ2-5, with TRBD2 identical over 12 bases. This CDR3 comprises 15 residues. The ends lost 7 bases at V and 4 bases at J; junction bases unmatched: 7. Germline assignment: CDR1 LNHDA and CDR2 SQIVND (reference sequence). CDR3 sequence (DNA): TGTGCCAGTAAGACTAGCGGGAGCTGGGGAGAGACCCAGTACTTC. The encoded protein is CASKTSGSWGETQYF.

This clone was seen a single time. The chain recombines TRBV27 with TRBJ2-6, with 13 bases fitting TRBD2. The germline CDR1 and CDR2 sequences are MNHEY and SMNVEV (reference sequence). The V segment lost 6 bases and the J segment 2 bases; nucleotides outside the gene matches: 1. There are 16 residues in the CDR3. CDR3 sequence reads: CASRLAGGTGANVLTF. In DNA, the CDR3 is TGTGCCAGCAGACTAGCGGGGGGGACTGGGGCCAACGTCCTGACTTTC. Filled out from reference TRBV27 and TRBJ2-6, the complete variable domain reads EAQVTQNPRYLITVTGKKLTVTCSQNMNHEYMSWYRQDPGLGLRQIYYSMNVEVTDKGDVPEGYKVSRKEKRNFPLILESPSPNQTSLYFCASRLAGGTGANVLTFGAGSRLTVL.

The chain links TRBV7-8 to TRBJ1-2; the match to TRBD1 covers 7 bases. CDR3 length: 17 amino acids. From germline, CDR1 is SGHVS and CDR2 FQNEAQ. V was clipped by 2 bases and J by 4 bases; unmatched bases: 13. The CDR3 loop reads CASSLSGYRDSIYGYTF. The CDR3 coding sequence is TGTGCCAGCAGCTTATCCGGCTACCGGGACAGCATCTATGGCTACACCTTC.

The V gene is TRBV27, the J gene TRBJ1-6; D is ambiguous. Trimming left V 2 bases short and J 6 bases short, with 11 bases between. Germline CDR1 MNHEY, CDR2 SMNVEV (reference sequence). CDR3 size: 15 residues. This CDR3 is CASSLVWGGNSPLHF. In DNA form, the CDR3 reads TGTGCCAGCAGTTTAGTGTGGGGAGGTAATTCACCCCTCCACTTT.

The V call is TRBV7-8, the J call TRBJ1-3, with TRBD1 matching 8 bases. The CDR3 has 16 amino acids. Trimming at V came to 1 base and at J to 3 bases, leaving 5 bases not matched to a gene. The germline V gene has CDR1 SGHVS and CDR2 FQNEAQ. The CDR3 loop reads CASSLGDRFYGNTIYF. For the CDR3, the DNA is TGTGCCAGCAGCTTAGGGGACAGGTTTTATGGAAACACCATATATTTT. The full variable domain, in which reference TRBV7-8 and TRBJ1-3 provide the parts outside the CDR3, is GAGVSQSPRYKVAKRGQDVALRCDPISGHVSLFWYQQALGQGPEFLTYFQNEAQLDKSGLPSDRFFAERPEGSVSTLKIQRTQQEDSAVYLCASSLGDRFYGNTIYFGEGSWLTVV.

This chain links TRBV28 with TRBJ2-3, with 9 bases fitting TRBD2. Losses at the gene ends were 2 bases for V and 1 base for J; bases not matched to a gene: 7. Germline V gene data show CDR1 as MDHEN and CDR2 as SYDVKM. This CDR3 is 17 amino acids long. This chain's CDR3 is CASSLNGLAGRTDTQYF. Here the CDR3 DNA reads TGTGCCAGCAGTTTAAATGGTCTAGCGGGACGCACAGATACGCAGTATTTT.

V and J are TRBV7-8 and TRBJ2-1; maybe TRBD1 (7 bases). CDR3 length equals 15 residues. Germline-derived CDR1 and CDR2 are SGHVS and FQNEAQ. Trimming left V 7 bases short and J 7 bases short, with 20 bases between. CDR3 DNA sequence: TGTGCCAGCACGGTGACAGGGAGGTCCAATAATGAGCAGTTCTTC. Amino acid sequence: CASTVTGRSNNEQFF.

The rearrangement links TRBV7-8 to TRBJ1-1; TRBD1 might be the D (6 bases). Germline lookup yields CDR1 SGHVS and CDR2 FQNEAQ. The CDR3 is 17 amino acids. The V gene lost 3 bases and the J gene lost 1 base, with 18 bases spanning the gap. CDR3 loop: CASSFGGRQDANTEAFF. CDR3 nucleotide sequence: TGTGCCAGCAGCTTTGGTGGTCGACAGGACGCGAACACTGAAGCTTTCTTT.

J is TRBJ2-1 and V is TRBV4-1, with 7 bases fitting TRBD1. The CDR3 loop spans 17 amino acids. The V and J ends lost 1 base and 8 bases, in that order; junction bases with no gene match: 14. Looked up from germline, CDR1 is MGHRA and CDR2 is YSYEKL. The CDR3, as DNA: TGCGCCAGCAGCCAAGTAGTGGCAGGGGGTATAGTTTATGAGCAGTTCTTC. Its translation is CASSQVVAGGIVYEQFF.

This clone has a single count. The J gene is TRBJ2-5, the V gene TRBV5-1; the match to TRBD1 covers 8 bases. Trimming removed 3 bases from V and 6 bases from J; junction bases left unmatched: 4. CDR3 length equals 13 residues. Germline V CDR1 and CDR2: SGHRS, YFSETQ. The DNA for the CDR3 is TGCGCCAGCAGCTCAACAGGGGGACAGACCCAGTACTTC. Amino acid sequence: CASSSTGGQTQYF.

V gene TRBV2 combines with J gene TRBJ2-7; 8 nucleotides line up with TRBD1. Losses at the gene ends were 7 bases for V and 9 bases for J; bases not matched to a gene: 17. Looked up from germline, CDR1 is SNHLY and CDR2 is FYNNEI. The CDR3 contains 15 residues. The CDR3 is CASTSRDRYPAVQYV. In DNA form, the CDR3 reads TGTGCCAGCACTTCGCGGGACAGGTACCCCGCGGTGCAGTACGTC.

The genes are TRBV30 and TRBJ1-4; no firm D call. The CDR3 is 13 amino acids. V lost 2 bases and J lost 11, with 15 bases in between. Germline values: CDR1 GTSNPN, CDR2 SVGIG (reference sequence). CDR3 DNA sequence: TGTGCCTGGAGTCCAACCCGGCGGGAGAAACTGTTTTTT. Its translation is CAWSPTRREKLFF.

The CDR3 is CASSQVLGRGRVYNEQFF. CDR3 sequence (DNA): TGCGCCAGCAGCCAAGTACTTGGGCGGGGGCGGGTCTACAATGAGCAGTTCTTC. V is TRBV4-3 and J is TRBJ2-1; D possibly corresponds to TRBD2 (7 bases). V was shortened by 1 base and J by 3 bases, with 19 bases between the two germline ends. The CDR3 length is 18 residues. Germline V gene sequence: CDR1 LGHNA, CDR2 YSLEER.

This clone occurred a few times. Its ends do not fully match the called genes, so a read error is possible. The chain combines TRBV7-3 with TRBJ2-1, with D possibly being TRBD2 (7 bases). Looked up from germline, CDR1 is SGHTA and CDR2 is FQGTGA. The CDR3 has 14 residues. Here the CDR3 reads CASSLSAGATPELF. CDR3 nucleotide sequence: TGTGCCAGCAGCTTAAGTGCGGGGGCCACACCCGAACTCTTC.

This clone was seen a single time. The DNA for the CDR3 is TGTGCCAGCAGCGTAGCTACAGCGGGAGAGACCCAGTACTTC. Amino acid sequence: CASSVATAGETQYF. V usage is TRBV9 and J usage is TRBJ2-5; a weak D match, TRBD2 (6 bases). The V end lost 0 bases, the J end lost 4 bases, and 10 bases lay between the germline ends. This CDR3 has 14 residues. Germline V CDR1 and CDR2: SGDLS, YYNGEE. Looking up the rest from reference TRBV9 and TRBJ2-5 gives the full variable domain: DSGVTQTPKHLITATGQRVTLRCSPRSGDLSVYWYQQSLDQGLQFLIQYYNGEERAKGNILERFSAQQFPDLHSELNLSSLELGDSALYFCASSVATAGETQYFGPGTRLLVL.

This clone was picked up one time. The J gene is TRBJ2-7, the V gene TRBV7-8; the match to TRBD1 covers 7 bases. The CDR3 runs 13 residues. Germline V gives CDR1 SGHVS, CDR2 FQNEAQ. J lost 3 bases, V lost 5 bases, and 4 bases had no gene match. The CDR3 loop reads CASSDRAVYEQYF. DNA for the CDR3: TGTGCCAGCAGCGACAGGGCTGTCTACGAGCAGTACTTC.

The V call is TRBV6-1, the J call TRBJ2-7; 7 bases are shared with TRBD2. In germline, CDR1 is MNHNS, CDR2 SASEGT. The CDR3 is 14 residues long. Germline trimming cut 3 bases from V and 6 bases from J; bases unmatched to any gene: 8. The DNA for the CDR3 is TGTGCCAGCAGTGAGCCTGGGCTAGCGGTCGAGCAGTACGTC. This gives the protein CASSEPGLAVEQYV.

The rearrangement links TRBV7-2 to TRBJ2-5; 10 bases fit TRBD1. Losses at the gene ends were 3 bases for V and 4 bases for J; bases not matched to a gene: 5. CDR3 length: 15 amino acids. Germline CDR1 is SGHTA and CDR2 is FQGNSA. This CDR3 reads CASSFSWDRGETQYF. For the CDR3, the DNA is TGTGCCAGCAGCTTTTCATGGGACAGGGGAGAGACCCAGTACTTC.

This chain links TRBV7-2 with TRBJ1-1, with TRBD1 matching over 7 bases. CDR1 SGHTA and CDR2 FQGNSA come from the germline V gene. Germline trimming cut 5 bases from V and 3 bases from J; bases unmatched to any gene: 3. The CDR3 covers 13 residues. DNA of the CDR3: TGTGCCAGCAGCGCCCAGGGGGACACTGAAGCTTTCTTT. It is translated as CASSAQGDTEAFF.

The chain combines TRBV11-3 with TRBJ2-7; 7 bases line up with TRBD1. The ends lost 0 bases at V and 2 bases at J; junction bases unmatched: 1. The V gene's germline CDR1 is SGHNT and CDR2 YENEEA. This CDR3 comprises 14 residues. This CDR3 is CASSLDGTAYEQYF. The CDR3 DNA reads TGTGCCAGCAGCTTAGACGGGACAGCCTACGAGCAGTACTTC.

The chain links TRBV29-1 to TRBJ2-3; a weak D match, TRBD1 (6 bases). There are 12 residues in the CDR3. Germline CDR1 SQVTM, CDR2 ANQGSEA. Deletions cut 6 bases from V and 0 bases from J, with 7 bases between. CDR3 protein: CSVDRSTDTQYF. As DNA, the CDR3 is TGCAGCGTCGACAGGAGCACAGATACGCAGTATTTT.